Included here is one TCR beta chain sequence, with context. Antigen unknown. The data were produced by immunoSEQ multiplex PCR, yet TCRdb's version contains in-frame clones alone and is incomplete. Among under 350,000 clones listed, 86% were seen once. This sample was included in a study of cytomegalovirus exposure and HLA in healthy donors. Study-level points and caveats: CMV antigen specificity of a few CMV-associated chains was confirmed in vitro. Most TCRs appeared rarely, but some public TCRs recurred in many donors.

From germline, CDR1 is MGHDK and CDR2 SYGVNS. Trimming removed 1 base from V and 3 bases from J, with 18 bases in between. CDR3 length: 17 residues. V gene TRBV25-1 combines with J gene TRBJ1-2, with D possibly TRBD1 on 6 matching bases. Input material: PBMCs. The receptor's source is a woman between 18 and 29 years old in good health and CMV-seronegative. The CDR3: CASSEFSRPNRDYGYTF. CDR3 nucleotide sequence: TGTGCCAGCAGTGAATTTTCCCGGCCCAACAGGGACTATGGCTACACCTTC.